This TCR beta chain emerged from a study of shared T cell receptors in the human thymus. V lost 1 base, J lost 1 base, and 13 bases lay in between. From germline, CDR1 is SEHNR and CDR2 FQNEAQ (reference sequence). CDR3 length: 17 residues. Clones were sequenced by immunoSEQ multiplex PCR, and TCRdb holds only the in-frame ones, with some missing. The sample has hundreds of thousands of clones, 88% seen once. This same sample was also part of a study on human thymus T cells.

Material: thymocytes. The TCR originated in a boy younger than two with a congenital heart defect. The rearrangement links TRBV7-9 to TRBJ2-2; D not resolved. The CDR3 nucleotides are TGTGCCAGCAGCTTAGTTTTGGTTACAATGAACACCGGGGAGCTGTTTTTT. Its protein is CASSLVLVTMNTGELFF. The variable domain in full, with the rest retrieved from reference TRBV7-9 and TRBJ2-2, is DTGVSQNPRHKITKRGQNVTFRCDPISEHNRLYWYRQTLGQGPEFLTYFQNEAQLEKSRLLSDRFSAERPKGSFSTLEIQRTEQGDSAMYLCASSLVLVTMNTGELFFGEGSRLTVL.